This T cell receptor beta chain was profiled in a study of CD8 T cells in ankylosing spondylitis. On this clonotype: The antigen is not known. This may arise from a read error, as a much more abundant clone is one base away.

Study-level points and caveats: Ankylosing spondylitis blood appeared to carry a characteristic TCR beta motif of roughly eight highly homologous variants.

The CDR3 sequence is 14 residues long. Germline values: CDR1 SGHRS, CDR2 YFSETQ. The trim removed 4 bases at V and 2 bases at J, leaving 4 bases unmatched. One entry per CDR3 protein, called by TCRdb with MiXCR from the 5' RACE reads. The table shows 310,000 or so distinct CDR3 sequences, with around 20% occurring only once. The V call is TRBV5-1, the J call TRBJ2-3, with TRBD1 identical over 7 bases. The source material was blood, either unsorted or a sorted T cell fraction (not recorded which). The clonotype was recovered from a male donor with ankylosing spondylitis or in good health (not recorded which). The DNA of the CDR3 is TGCGCCAGCAGCGTGGGACAGACCACAGATACGCAGTATTTT. Translating it yields CASSVGQTTDTQYF.